This TCR beta chain was retrieved from a study of CD8+ T cells in alopecia areata. Treatment in this sample: oral pan-JAK inhibitor, 5-10 mg twice daily. This clone was counted a few times. Its antigen is undetermined. Germline CDR1 and CDR2: DFQATT and SNEGSKA (reference sequence). The CDR3 totals 9 residues. Overall study findings and caveats: Higher clonality was seen in lesional scalp than in normal scalp, especially in alopecia totalis/universalis.

Extracted RNA was reverse transcribed, and the resulting cDNA served as sequencing template. Here immunoSEQ multiplex PCR was the method, and the copy in TCRdb shows in-frame clones only, minus some. The sample has about 97,000 clones, just under 60% seen once. Specimen: CD8+ T cells sorted from blood, collected at approximately week 60, from a patient treated with tofacitinib. This TCR came from a human donor with alopecia areata. The chain combines TRBV20-1 with TRBJ2-1, with D uncertain. The CDR3 DNA reads as TGCAGCGCCACCAATGAGCAGTTCTTC. Its translation: CSATNEQFF.